Below are 20 T cell receptor beta chains sequenced from a single sample in a study of memory CD4+ T cells and cytomegalovirus serostatus. Single viable CD3+CD4+CD8-CD45RO+ cells were sorted as the memory CD4+ T cells. Clones were read by immunoSEQ multiplex PCR, and TCRdb kept only the in-frame ones, dropping some. In the table there are about 61,000 clones, around 80% of which are singletons. What was sequenced was memory CD4+ T cells from blood. These receptors were obtained from an adult in good health and CMV-seronegative. Some clones in this sample may be carry-over from other donors' samples.

The chain links TRBV7-9 to TRBJ1-3; D not certain. Trimming pared 5 bases from V and 2 bases from J, leaving 1 base between. This CDR3 is 11 amino acids long. The germline V gene encodes CDR1 SEHNR and CDR2 FQNEAQ (reference sequence). This chain's CDR3 is CASSPGNTIYF. In DNA form, the CDR3 reads TGTGCCAGCAGCCCTGGAAACACCATATATTTT.

This chain uses TRBV4-1 with TRBJ2-5; 9 bases agree with TRBD2. J gave up 2 bases and V 8 bases, and 6 bases lay outside the gene matches. CDR1 and CDR2 from the germline V gene are MGHRA and YSYEKL. The CDR3 is made up of 14 amino acids. CDR3 protein: CASGSGGYQETQYF. CDR3 nucleotide sequence: TGCGCCAGCGGAAGCGGGGGGTATCAAGAGACCCAGTACTTC.

This CDR3 reads CASSLMNTEAFF. CDR3 bases: TGTGCCAGCAGTCTCATGAACACTGAAGCTTTCTTT. This sequence joins TRBV6-6 and TRBJ1-1, with D uncertain. Trimming cost V 5 bases and J 0 bases, with 4 bases left between them. Germline V gene data show CDR1 as MNHNY and CDR2 as SVGAGI (reference sequence). The length of the CDR3 is 12 residues.

This chain links TRBV7-9 with TRBJ2-3; no clear D gene. Per the germline V gene, CDR1 is SEHNR and CDR2 is FQNEAQ (reference sequence). The CDR3 covers 12 residues. The V end lost 4 bases, the J end lost 4 bases, and 6 bases lay between the germline ends. CDR3 sequence reads: CASSSTADTQYF. CDR3 DNA sequence: TGTGCCAGCAGCTCGACGGCAGATACGCAGTATTTT.

This clone has a handful of counts. V usage is TRBV4-1 and J usage is TRBJ1-2, with a weak D call TRBD1 (6 bases). The germline V gene encodes CDR1 MGHRA and CDR2 YSYEKL. The CDR3 length is 17 residues. Trimming took off 7 bases at V and 2 bases at J, with 23 bases between the two ends. In nucleotides, the CDR3 is TGCGCCAGCACAATCGGGAGGGGGACGGGACTGAACTATGGCTACACCTTC. This encodes CASTIGRGTGLNYGYTF.

The chain links TRBV7-8 to TRBJ2-7; no clear D gene. The CDR3 covers 15 residues. Germline V gene sequence: CDR1 SGHVS, CDR2 FQNEAQ. Trimming took off 1 base at V and 1 base at J, with 11 bases between the two ends. Here the CDR3 reads CASSLVLGPSYEQYF. CDR3 bases: TGTGCCAGCAGCTTAGTACTTGGCCCGTCCTACGAGCAGTACTTC.

By share, this clone ranks as medium-sized. The chain carries TRBV4-2 and TRBJ1-1; 7 positions agree with TRBD1. After removal of 4 bases from V and 0 bases from J, the junction contained 11 bases not matched to a gene. CDR1 and CDR2 from the germline V gene are LGHNA and YNFKEQ. The CDR3 sequence is 17 residues long. In DNA form, the CDR3 reads TGTGCCAGCAGCCCACTTCAGGGGGGGTTCATGAACACTGAAGCTTTCTTT. Amino acids: CASSPLQGGFMNTEAFF.

The chain recombines TRBV7-2 with TRBJ2-3, with TRBD2 identical over 8 bases. The CDR3 totals 15 residues. CDR1 is SGHTA and CDR2 is FQGNSA in the germline V gene. Unmatched junction bases numbered 4, after V lost 3 bases and J lost 2 bases. CDR3 bases: TGTGCCAGCAGCTTTGCGGGGGGTTACACAGATACGCAGTATTTT. Translated, it gives CASSFAGGYTDTQYF.

V usage is TRBV9 and J usage is TRBJ2-3; D is ambiguous. This CDR3 is built from 17 residues. Germline-derived CDR1 and CDR2 are SGDLS and YYNGEE. The V gene lost 0 bases and the J gene lost 1 base, with 15 bases spanning the gap. CDR3 coding DNA: TGTGCCAGCAGCGTAGGGGCGTCGGTCAGTCGCACAGATACGCAGTATTTT. Protein product: CASSVGASVSRTDTQYF.

This chain uses TRBV10-3 with TRBJ1-1; D possibly corresponds to TRBD1 (5 bases). Trimming left V 11 bases short and J 1 base short, with 8 bases between. The CDR3 is made up of 11 amino acids. The V gene's germline CDR1 is ENHRY and CDR2 SYGVKD. Here the CDR3 reads CASGGNTEAFF. In DNA form, the CDR3 reads TGTGCCTCCGGGGGGAACACTGAAGCTTTCTTT.

V and J are TRBV30 and TRBJ2-3; no clear D. Germline-derived CDR1 and CDR2 are GTSNPN and SVGIG (reference sequence). The length of the CDR3 is 12 residues. V lost 0 bases and J lost 1, with 2 bases in between. Here the CDR3 DNA reads TGTGCCTGGAGTGTTGGCACAGATACGCAGTATTTT. Residues: CAWSVGTDTQYF. Full variable domain (rest looked up from reference TRBV30 and TRBJ2-3): SQTIHQWPATLVQPVGSPLSLECTVEGTSNPNLYWYRQAAGRGLQLLFYSVGIGQISSEVPQNLSASRPQDRQFILSSKKLLLSDSGFYLCAWSVGTDTQYFGPGTRLTVL.

CDR3 residues: CASSVEEPRGYNEQFF. The CDR3 DNA sequence: TGTGCCAGCAGCGTAGAAGAGCCCAGAGGATACAATGAGCAGTTCTTC. V usage is TRBV9 and J usage is TRBJ2-1, with unresolved D. The germline V gene has CDR1 SGDLS and CDR2 YYNGEE. The CDR3 runs 16 residues. The germline V and J ends were trimmed by 0 bases and 4 bases, with 14 bases remaining between them.

The V gene is TRBV6-6, the J gene TRBJ2-7; 7 bases fit TRBD2. The CDR3 has 16 amino acids. Germline values: CDR1 MNHNY, CDR2 SVGAGI (reference sequence). The V segment lost 5 bases and the J segment 2 bases; nucleotides outside the gene matches: 12. CDR3 residues: CASSKSLAEFPYEQYF. DNA of the CDR3: TGTGCCAGCAGTAAAAGCCTAGCGGAATTTCCCTACGAGCAGTACTTC.

The chain joins TRBV5-1 to TRBJ1-4; 11 bases agree with TRBD1. The CDR3 sequence is 14 residues long. Unmatched junction bases numbered 4, after V lost 4 bases and J lost 8 bases. CDR1 and CDR2 from the germline V gene are SGHRS and YFSETQ. CDR3 DNA: TGCGCCAGCAGCCCCGGGACAGGGGGGGAAAAACTGTTTTTT. Encoded protein: CASSPGTGGEKLFF.

The gene calls are TRBV5-3 and TRBJ1-5, with D uncertain. TRBV5-3 qualifies as an ORF whose function is uncertain. The CDR3 is 13 amino acids. V shed 5 bases and J shed 0 bases, with 6 bases lying between them. The CDR3 sequence is CARRPYSNQPQHF. The CDR3 DNA is TGTGCCAGAAGGCCGTATAGCAATCAGCCCCAGCATTTT.

The sample holds a few counts of this clone. This chain links TRBV6-4 with TRBJ2-7; TRBD1 matches at 8 bases. The ends lost 0 bases at V and 0 bases at J; junction bases unmatched: 7. The CDR3 contains 17 residues. The germline gives CDR1 MRHNA, CDR2 SNTAGT. In nucleotides, the CDR3 is TGTGCCAGCAGTGACTCGAAAGGACAGGGCTACTCCTACGAGCAGTACTTC. Its translation is CASSDSKGQGYSYEQYF.

Judged by abundance, this clone is medium-sized. The same CDR3 is also encoded by other DNA sequences in this sample. The J gene is TRBJ1-1, the V gene TRBV6-5; perhaps TRBD1 as D (5 bases). The V end was cut by 2 bases, the J end by 3 bases, with 7 bases between. CDR1 is MNHEY, CDR2 SVGAGI, per germline. There are 13 residues in the CDR3. The CDR3 DNA follows: TGTGCCAGCAGTTACAGGGGCGACACTGAAGCTTTCTTT. As protein: CASSYRGDTEAFF.

The chain joins TRBV20-1 to TRBJ2-3; D call uncertain. Germline V CDR1 and CDR2: DFQATT, SNEGSKA (reference sequence). The CDR3 runs 11 residues. V was pared by 7 bases and J by 0 bases, with 5 bases between. CDR3 bases: TGCAGTGGAGCTAGCACAGATACGCAGTATTTT. Amino acid sequence: CSGASTDTQYF.

The chain is built from TRBV7-9 and TRBJ1-1, with D perhaps TRBD1 (6 bases). This CDR3 is 12 amino acids long. The ends were cut back, 5 bases at V and 8 bases at J, with 12 bases in the middle. The germline gives CDR1 SEHNR, CDR2 FQNEAQ (reference sequence). DNA for the CDR3: TGTGCCAGCAGCCCCGACAGGAGAGAAGCTTTCTTT. Translated: CASSPDRREAFF.

The CDR3 nucleotides are TGTGCCAGCAGCGTAAACAGGGACACCGGGGAGCTGTTTTTT. It codes for CASSVNRDTGELFF. J is TRBJ2-2 and V is TRBV11-3, with D perhaps matching TRBD1 (6 bases). V was cut by 5 bases and J by 3 bases, with 10 bases left in between. Germline assignment: CDR1 SGHNT and CDR2 YENEEA. CDR3 length: 14 amino acids.